This T cell receptor beta chain was found in a study of Ad26.COV2.S vaccination and SARS-CoV-2 variants. This clone was seen a handful of times. What it binds is not known. The assay was immunoSEQ multiplex PCR, and TCRdb's table has in-frame clones only and misses some. The sample contains about 350,000 clones, 75% to 90% of which appear only once. The study, taken as a whole, reports: Individuals receiving vaccine had higher spike-specific TCR breadth than placebo recipients did.

This CDR3 has 15 amino acids. Germline assignment: CDR1 SNHLY and CDR2 FYNNEI. Trimming at V came to 5 bases and at J to 6 bases, leaving 7 bases not matched to a gene. Sample treatment: 15 to 20 received Ad26.COV2.S at low or high dose, single or two shots; 5 received placebo; per-sample allocation not given. The study sampled participants on day 63 after the first vaccine or placebo injection. This sequence joins TRBV2 and TRBJ1-6; 7 bases fit TRBD1. This TCR was recovered from a person aged 18-65 years who received the Ad26.COV2.S COVID-19 vaccine or a placebo. The sequenced sample was peripheral blood, obtained in a trial of Ad26.COV2.S vaccine versus placebo. CDR3: CASSQGGSGNSPLHF. The CDR3, as DNA: TGTGCCAGCAGTCAAGGGGGCTCGGGTAATTCACCCCTCCACTTT.